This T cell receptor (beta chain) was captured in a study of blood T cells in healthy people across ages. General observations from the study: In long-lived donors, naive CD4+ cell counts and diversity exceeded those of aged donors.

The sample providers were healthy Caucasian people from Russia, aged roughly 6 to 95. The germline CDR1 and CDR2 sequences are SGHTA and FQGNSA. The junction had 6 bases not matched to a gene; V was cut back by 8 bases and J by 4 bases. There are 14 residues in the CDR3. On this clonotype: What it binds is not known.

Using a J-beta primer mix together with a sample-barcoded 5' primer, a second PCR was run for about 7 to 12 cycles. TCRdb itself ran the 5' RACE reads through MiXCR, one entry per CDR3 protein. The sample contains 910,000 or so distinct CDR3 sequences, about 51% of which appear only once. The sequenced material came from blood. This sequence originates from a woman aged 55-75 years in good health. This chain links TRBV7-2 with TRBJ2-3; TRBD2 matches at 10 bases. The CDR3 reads CASLGLAGADTQYF. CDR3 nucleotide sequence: TGTGCCAGCTTAGGGCTAGCGGGAGCAGATACGCAGTATTTT.